A selection of T cell receptor beta chains follows, all from one sample in a study of cytomegalovirus exposure and HLA in healthy donors. Sequencing was performed with immunoSEQ multiplex PCR; in TCRdb, only in-frame clones are kept and a portion is missing. The profile shows around 250,000 clones, almost 90% of them singletons. Sequencing was performed on PBMCs. The receptors derive from a woman under 30 in good health and CMV-seronegative. CDR3s include the opening cysteine and the closing phenylalanine or tryptophan. Fields, in order: V gene, J gene, D gene, clone size, CDR3 protein, CDR3 DNA. A D gene is named only where the DNA matches it firmly. Clone size is stated in some rows and not others, as once, few, many or a class when expanded.

TRBV28	TRBJ1-6	TRBD1	few	CASSARGPLHF	TGTGCCAGCAGTGCCAGGGGGCCCCTCCACTTT
TRBV7-9	TRBJ1-4	TRBD1	.	CASSQDRDLIAKLFF	TGTGCCAGCAGCCAGGACAGGGACTTGATTGCAAAACTGTTTTTT
TRBV5-1	TRBJ2-3	.	.	CASSLGHPDGLNTQYF	TGCGCCAGCAGCTTGGGGCATCCGGACGGACTTAATACGCAGTATTTT
TRBV2	TRBJ1-2	TRBD1	.	CASSEGTGWGDGYTF	TGTGCCAGCAGTGAAGGGACAGGTTGGGGGGATGGCTACACCTTC
TRBV29-1	TRBJ2-5	TRBD2	.	CSTPGLAGETQYF	TGCAGCACCCCGGGACTAGCGGGGGAGACCCAGTACTTC
TRBV5-1	TRBJ2-5	.	.	CASPRETQYF	TGCGCCAGCCCGAGAGAGACCCAGTACTTC
TRBV29-1	TRBJ2-2	TRBD1	.	CSVYRGSGELFF	TGCAGCGTATACAGGGGGTCCGGGGAGCTGTTTTTT
TRBV5-1	TRBJ1-1	TRBD1	.	CASSFGDRELTEAFF	TGCGCCAGCAGCTTTGGGGACAGGGAATTGACTGAAGCTTTCTTT
TRBV5-5	TRBJ1-1	.	few	CASSSLMVTEAFF	TGTGCCAGCAGCTCACTCATGGTCACTGAAGCTTTCTTT
TRBV4-3	TRBJ2-4	.	.	CASSQDGGGANIQYF	TGCGCCAGCAGCCAAGACGGAGGGGGCGCGAACATTCAGTACTTC
TRBV5-1	TRBJ1-4	TRBD1	.	CASSSPPGQGVKKLFF	TGCGCCAGCAGTTCCCCGCCGGGACAGGGGGTAAAAAAACTGTTTTTT
TRBV27	TRBJ2-1	TRBD1	once	CASSSGTGVYNEQFF	TGTGCCAGCAGTTCCGGGACAGGGGTATACAATGAGCAGTTCTTC
TRBV19	TRBJ2-5	.	.	CASSIALEETQYF	TGTGCCAGTAGTATAGCCCTTGAGGAGACCCAGTACTTC
TRBV19	TRBJ2-5	TRBD1	.	CASSWRQGSETQYF	TGTGCCAGTAGTTGGCGACAGGGGTCGGAGACCCAGTACTTC
TRBV28	TRBJ1-6	.	.	CASSPLNSPLHF	TGTGCCAGCAGCCCTTTGAATTCACCCCTCCACTTT
TRBV6-6	TRBJ2-7	TRBD1	.	CASRYGQALPEQYF	TGTGCCAGCAGATATGGACAGGCCCTACCCGAGCAGTACTTC
TRBV6-6	TRBJ2-3	TRBD1	.	CASGDRGRTDTQYF	TGTGCCAGCGGGGACAGGGGGCGCACAGATACGCAGTATTTT
TRBV30	TRBJ2-7	TRBD1	.	CAWGGQGFLGVEQYF	TGTGCCTGGGGGGGACAGGGCTTTTTGGGAGTCGAGCAATACTTC
TRBV7-6	TRBJ1-1	.	.	CASSLYRDTEAFF	TGTGCCAGCAGCTTATACCGGGACACTGAAGCTTTCTTT
TRBV7-2	TRBJ2-4	TRBD1	.	CASRPSGDRANIQYF	TGTGCCAGCAGACCGTCCGGGGACAGGGCCAACATTCAGTACTTC
TRBV11-2	TRBJ1-1	TRBD1	.	CASSSRTGGSNRAFF	TGTGCCAGCAGCTCCCGGACAGGGGGGTCCAATAGAGCTTTCTTT
TRBV19	TRBJ2-1	.	once	CASSISRELGNEQFF	TGTGCCAGTAGTATAAGCCGGGAGCTAGGCAATGAGCAGTTCTTC
TRBV6-4	TRBJ1-6	.	few	CASSPRRGSPLHF	TGTGCCAGCAGTCCCCGTCGGGGGTCACCCCTCCACTTT
TRBV13	TRBJ1-1	.	.	CASSVSRGGTEAFF	TGTGCCAGCAGCGTTTCGAGGGGGGGCACTGAAGCTTTCTTT
TRBV29-1	TRBJ1-1	.	.	CSAGYGGTRDTEAFF	TGCAGCGCGGGATATGGTGGTACGAGAGACACTGAAGCTTTCTTT
TRBV27	TRBJ2-5	TRBD2	once	CASSSAVDSGGGETQYF	TGTGCCAGCAGTTCCGCCGTAGATAGCGGGGGGGGAGAGACCCAGTACTTC
TRBV5-8	TRBJ2-1	.	once	CASSLHSDSYNEQFF	TGTGCCAGCAGCTTGCACTCCGACTCCTACAATGAGCAGTTCTTC
TRBV5-6	TRBJ1-4	TRBD1	once	CASSLWGDSLNEKLFF	TGTGCCAGCAGCTTGTGGGGGGACAGCCTTAATGAAAAACTGTTTTTT